Following are 5 T cell receptor beta chains from one sample sequenced in a study of immune cell composition in non-small cell lung cancer. Here immunoSEQ multiplex PCR was the method, and the copy in TCRdb shows in-frame clones only, minus some. Here the sample spans roughly 3,100 clones, around four fifths being singletons. Sequencing used lung tumor tissue. These receptors came from a human donor with non-small cell lung cancer.

In this sample, this clone turned up once. The V gene is TRBV19, the J gene TRBJ2-5; 7 bases match TRBD2. The germline V gene encodes CDR1 LNHDA and CDR2 SQIVND (reference sequence). V dropped 3 bases and J dropped 5; count of bases not matched to a gene: 9. The CDR3 runs 15 residues. The CDR3 nucleotides are TGTGCCAGTAGTATTTCCCTGCGGGAGCGGGAGACCCAGTACTTC. The encoded protein is CASSISLRERETQYF. The variable domain in full, with the rest retrieved from reference TRBV19 and TRBJ2-5, is DGGITQSPKYLFRKEGQNVTLSCEQNLNHDAMYWYRQDPGQGLRLIYYSQIVNDFQKGDIAEGYSVSREKKESFPLTVTSAQKNPTAFYLCASSISLRERETQYFGPGTRLLVL.

The rearrangement links TRBV30 to TRBJ2-1; a weak D match, TRBD1 (8 bases). CDR1 and CDR2 (germline): GTSNPN, SVGIG (reference sequence). The CDR3 is made up of 17 amino acids. Trimming shortened V by 1 base and J by 0 bases, and 16 bases separated the two germline ends. The CDR3 region is CAWSATYRGGSYNEQFF. As DNA, the CDR3 is TGTGCCTGGAGTGCAACGTACAGGGGGGGCTCCTACAATGAGCAGTTCTTC.

For the CDR3, the DNA is TGCGCCAGCAGCCGAATTTTCTCTCAGGGAACTGAAGCTTTCTTT. Amino acid sequence: CASSRIFSQGTEAFF. The chain recombines TRBV5-1 with TRBJ1-1; D perhaps matches TRBD1 (5 bases). The CDR3 has 15 amino acids. The germline gives CDR1 SGHRS, CDR2 YFSETQ. V was shortened by 4 bases and J by 5 bases, with 18 bases between the two germline ends.

The V call is TRBV19, the J call TRBJ2-1; weak D call: TRBD2 (5 bases). Trimming pared 3 bases from V and 15 bases from J, leaving 21 bases between. CDR1 is LNHDA and CDR2 is SQIVND in the germline V gene (reference sequence). This CDR3 comprises 14 residues. CDR3 residues: CASSMAFAGTALFF. DNA for the CDR3: TGTGCCAGTAGTATGGCTTTTGCGGGCACTGCCCTGTTCTTC.

V is TRBV28 and J is TRBJ1-2, with 8 bases lining up with TRBD1. Looked up from germline, CDR1 is MDHEN and CDR2 is SYDVKM. V gave up 4 bases and J gave up 8 bases; unmatched junction bases: 12. The CDR3 extends over 15 amino acids. In DNA form, the CDR3 reads TGTGCCAGCAGTTCCAACGAAGACAGGGGTTGGGGCTACACCTTC. This sequence encodes CASSSNEDRGWGYTF.